This TCR beta chain was observed in a study of STAT5B mutations in CD4+ large granular lymphocyte leukemia. Study summary: Among healthy donors, a particular HLA allele went with more CDR3 'QG' motifs.

Notes on the study in general: No patients shared main leukemic clonotypes, though approximately 26% appeared at low frequency elsewhere.

With regard to this clone: Antigen specificity is unknown.

Repertoires were generated with immunoSEQ multiplex PCR, while TCRdb's copy carries only in-frame clones and drops some. The sample contains fewer than 45,000 clones, about four fifths of which appear only once. The CDR3 runs to 15 residues. V was cut by 6 bases and J by 5 bases, with 17 bases left in between. Per germline, CDR1 SEHNR and CDR2 FQNEAQ (reference sequence). The V and J genes are TRBV7-9 and TRBJ2-1; D ambiguous. The sequencing sample was made of CD4+ T cells from blood buffy coats. The TCR comes from a human donor in good health. The CDR3 region is CASRKPKPAHNEQFF. The CDR3 DNA sequence: TGTGCCAGCAGGAAACCAAAACCAGCCCACAATGAGCAGTTCTTC.